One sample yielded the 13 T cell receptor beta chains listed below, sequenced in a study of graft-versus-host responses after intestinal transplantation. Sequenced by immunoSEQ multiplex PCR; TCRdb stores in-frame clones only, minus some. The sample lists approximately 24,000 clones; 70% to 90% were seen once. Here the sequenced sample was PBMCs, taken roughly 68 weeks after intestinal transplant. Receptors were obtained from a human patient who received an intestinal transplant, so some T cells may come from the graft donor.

CDR3 nucleotide sequence: TGCGCCAGCAGCCAAGATCAGGGCATAGGGAACACTGAAGCTTTCTTT. Residues: CASSQDQGIGNTEAFF. The V gene is TRBV4-1, the J gene TRBJ1-1; maybe TRBD1 (5 bases). Deletions cut 0 bases from V and 1 base from J, with 12 bases between. The CDR3 sequence is 16 residues long. Looked up from germline, CDR1 is MGHRA and CDR2 is YSYEKL.

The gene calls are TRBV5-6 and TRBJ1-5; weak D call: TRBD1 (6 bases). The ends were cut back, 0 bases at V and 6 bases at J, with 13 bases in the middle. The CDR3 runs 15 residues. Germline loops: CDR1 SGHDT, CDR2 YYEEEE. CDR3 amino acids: CASSLVARGGQPQHF. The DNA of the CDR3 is TGTGCCAGCAGCTTGGTGGCTAGGGGGGGTCAGCCCCAGCATTTT.

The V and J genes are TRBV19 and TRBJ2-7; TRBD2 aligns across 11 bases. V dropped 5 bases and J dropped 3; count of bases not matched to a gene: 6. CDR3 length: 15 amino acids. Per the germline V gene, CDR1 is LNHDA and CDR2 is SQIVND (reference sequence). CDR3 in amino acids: CASSDPGTSGYEQYF. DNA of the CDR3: TGTGCCAGTAGTGATCCCGGGACTAGCGGCTACGAGCAGTACTTC.

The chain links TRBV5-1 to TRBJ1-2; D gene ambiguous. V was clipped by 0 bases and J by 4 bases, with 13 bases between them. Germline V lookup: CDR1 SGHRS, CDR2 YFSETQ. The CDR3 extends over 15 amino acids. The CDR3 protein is CASSLVYSGGYGYTF. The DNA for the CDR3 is TGCGCCAGCAGCTTGGTTTATTCGGGCGGCTATGGCTACACCTTC.

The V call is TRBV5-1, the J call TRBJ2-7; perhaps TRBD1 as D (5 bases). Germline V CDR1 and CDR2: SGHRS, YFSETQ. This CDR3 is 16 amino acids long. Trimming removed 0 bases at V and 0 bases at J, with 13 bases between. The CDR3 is CASSLAKTASSYEQYF. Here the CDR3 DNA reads TGCGCCAGCAGCTTGGCCAAGACAGCGAGCTCCTACGAGCAGTACTTC. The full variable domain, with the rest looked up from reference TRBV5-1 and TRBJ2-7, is KAGVTQTPRYLIKTRGQQVTLSCSPISGHRSVSWYQQTPGQGLQFLFEYFSETQRNKGNFPGRFSGRQFSNSRSEMNVSTLELGDSALYLCASSLAKTASSYEQYFGPGTRLTVT.

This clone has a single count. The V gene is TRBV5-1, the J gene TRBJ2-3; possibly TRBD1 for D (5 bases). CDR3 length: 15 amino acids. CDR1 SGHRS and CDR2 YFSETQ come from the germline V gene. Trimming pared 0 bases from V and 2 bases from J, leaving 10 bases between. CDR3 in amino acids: CASSLGQGITDTQYF. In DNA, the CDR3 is TGCGCCAGCAGCTTGGGTCAGGGAATCACAGATACGCAGTATTTT.

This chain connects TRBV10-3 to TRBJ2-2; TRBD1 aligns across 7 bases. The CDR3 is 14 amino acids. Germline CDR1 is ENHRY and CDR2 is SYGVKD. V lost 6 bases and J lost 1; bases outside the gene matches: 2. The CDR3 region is CAIRGTENTGELFF. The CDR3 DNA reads TGTGCCATCAGAGGGACAGAGAACACCGGGGAGCTGTTTTTT.

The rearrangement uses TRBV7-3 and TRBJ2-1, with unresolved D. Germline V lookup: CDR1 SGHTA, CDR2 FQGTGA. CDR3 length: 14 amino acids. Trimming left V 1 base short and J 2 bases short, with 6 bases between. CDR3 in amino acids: CASSLMGPYNEQFF. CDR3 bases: TGTGCCAGCAGCTTAATGGGCCCCTACAATGAGCAGTTCTTC.

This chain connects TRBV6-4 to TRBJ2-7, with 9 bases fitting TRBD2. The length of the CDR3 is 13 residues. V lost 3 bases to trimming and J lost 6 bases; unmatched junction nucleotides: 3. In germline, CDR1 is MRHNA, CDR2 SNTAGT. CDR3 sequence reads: CASSESSGTEQYF. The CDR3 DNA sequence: TGTGCCAGCAGTGAGTCTAGCGGGACCGAGCAGTACTTC.

The CDR3 protein is CSAVGGTDTQYF. CDR3 bases: TGCAGCGCCGTGGGGGGGACAGATACGCAGTATTTT. The chain is built from TRBV29-1 and TRBJ2-3; 7 bases fit TRBD2. V was pared by 7 bases and J by 3 bases, with 4 bases of the junction left unmatched. The CDR3 loop spans 12 amino acids. The V gene's germline CDR1 is SQVTM and CDR2 ANQGSEA.

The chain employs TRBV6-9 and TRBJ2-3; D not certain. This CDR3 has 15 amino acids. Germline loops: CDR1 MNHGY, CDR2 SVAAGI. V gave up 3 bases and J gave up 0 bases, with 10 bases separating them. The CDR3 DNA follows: TGTGCCAGCAGTTACTCGAGTTTTAGCACAGATACGCAGTATTTT. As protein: CASSYSSFSTDTQYF.

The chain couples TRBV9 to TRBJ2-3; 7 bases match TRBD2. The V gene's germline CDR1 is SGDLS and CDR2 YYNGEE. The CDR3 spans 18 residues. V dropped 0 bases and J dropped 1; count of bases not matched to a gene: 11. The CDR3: CASSVAPGAGVGTDTQYF. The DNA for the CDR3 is TGTGCCAGCAGCGTAGCCCCAGGCGCGGGAGTGGGCACAGATACGCAGTATTTT. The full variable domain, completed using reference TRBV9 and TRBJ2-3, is DSGVTQTPKHLITATGQRVTLRCSPRSGDLSVYWYQQSLDQGLQFLIQYYNGEERAKGNILERFSAQQFPDLHSELNLSSLELGDSALYFCASSVAPGAGVGTDTQYFGPGTRLTVL.

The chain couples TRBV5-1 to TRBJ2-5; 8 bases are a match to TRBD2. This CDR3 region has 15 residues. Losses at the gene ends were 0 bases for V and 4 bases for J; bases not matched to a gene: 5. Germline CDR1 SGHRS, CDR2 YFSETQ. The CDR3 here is CASSLGTSPPETQYF. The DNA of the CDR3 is TGCGCCAGCAGCTTGGGGACTAGCCCCCCAGAGACCCAGTACTTC.